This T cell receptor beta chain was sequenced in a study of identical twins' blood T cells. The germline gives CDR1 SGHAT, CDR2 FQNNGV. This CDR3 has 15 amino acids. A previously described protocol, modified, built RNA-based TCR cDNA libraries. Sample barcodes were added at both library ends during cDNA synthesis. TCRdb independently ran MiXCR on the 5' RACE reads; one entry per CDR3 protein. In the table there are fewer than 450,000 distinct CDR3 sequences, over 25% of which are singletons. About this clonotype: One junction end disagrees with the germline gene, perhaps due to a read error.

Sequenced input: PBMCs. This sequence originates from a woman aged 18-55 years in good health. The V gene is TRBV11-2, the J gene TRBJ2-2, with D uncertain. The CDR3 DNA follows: TGTGCCAGCAGCCGCGAGTTTTCGAACACCGGTGAGCTGTTTTTT. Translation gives CASSREFSNTGELFF.